The 27 T cell receptor beta chains below come from one sample, sequenced in a study of CD8+ T cells in alopecia areata. Following extraction, RNA underwent reverse transcription to cDNA, which served as the sequencing template. Only in-frame clones appear in the TCRdb table, and some are missing; sequencing was by immunoSEQ multiplex PCR. This table holds tens of thousands of clones, about 96% found once. Material: CD8+ T cells sorted from blood, obtained at week 0. The receptors stem from a human donor with alopecia areata.

The V and J genes are TRBV7-9 and TRBJ2-1; D unresolved. Deletions cut 5 bases from V and 5 bases from J, with 25 bases between. Germline CDR1 reads SEHNR; CDR2 reads FQNEAQ (reference sequence). CDR3 length equals 18 residues. CDR3 DNA: TGTGCCAGCAGCGTTAGTTGGCCCGGACCCATACCGAACAATGAGCAGTTCTTC. It translates to CASSVSWPGPIPNNEQFF.

V and J are TRBV5-4 and TRBJ2-7, with D hard to call. V was cut by 8 bases and J by 0 bases, with 15 bases left in between. The V gene's germline CDR1 is SGHNT and CDR2 YYREEE (reference sequence). There are 14 residues in the CDR3. CDR3 protein: CASGTSPSSYEQYF. CDR3 nucleotide sequence: TGTGCCAGTGGAACCTCGCCAAGCTCCTACGAGCAGTACTTC.

The chain links TRBV27 to TRBJ2-1; no reliable D call. Trimming pared 2 bases from V and 10 bases from J, leaving 12 bases between. From germline, CDR1 is MNHEY and CDR2 SMNVEV (reference sequence). The CDR3 covers 13 residues. Here the CDR3 reads CASSLHLEREQFF. As DNA, the CDR3 is TGTGCCAGCAGTTTACATCTAGAGAGGGAGCAGTTCTTC.

The CDR3 DNA sequence: TGTGCCAGCAGCTTAACTCTCGACAGCCAAGAGACCCAGTACTTC. Translation: CASSLTLDSQETQYF. V usage is TRBV7-9 and J usage is TRBJ2-5; D may be TRBD1 (5 bases). This CDR3 is built from 15 residues. The V and J ends lost 2 bases and 1 base respectively, with 11 bases between them. The V gene's germline CDR1 is SEHNR and CDR2 FQNEAQ (reference sequence).

This sequence joins TRBV11-2 and TRBJ2-2; 7 bases fit TRBD2. Per the germline V gene, CDR1 is SGHAT and CDR2 is FQNNGV. V gave up 1 base and J gave up 4 bases; unmatched junction bases: 12. This CDR3 has 18 amino acids. CDR3 region: CASSLAPRAGSPTGELFF. DNA of the CDR3: TGTGCCAGCAGCTTAGCCCCCCGAGCGGGGAGCCCCACCGGGGAGCTGTTTTTT.

The sample holds one count of this clone. In DNA form, the CDR3 reads TGTGCCAGTTCAGACCTAAGCGGGCCCTACGAGCAGTACTTC. Its translation is CASSDLSGPYEQYF. V is TRBV19 and J is TRBJ2-7; D might be TRBD2 (6 bases). CDR3 length: 14 amino acids. CDR1 and CDR2 (germline): LNHDA, SQIVND (reference sequence). V gave up 8 bases and J gave up 2 bases, with 16 bases separating them.

This chain joins TRBV5-1 and TRBJ2-3, with TRBD2 matching 10 bases. The junction had 25 bases not matched to a gene; V was cut back by 0 bases and J by 0 bases. The CDR3 loop spans 24 amino acids. The germline V gene encodes CDR1 SGHRS and CDR2 YFSETQ. In DNA, the CDR3 is TGCGCCAGCAGCTTGGACCCTAGTGCCCCTCTAGCGGGGGACTACCCTTGGAGCACAGATACGCAGTATTTT. This codes for CASSLDPSAPLAGDYPWSTDTQYF.

In this sample, this clone turned up once. The V gene is TRBV6-6, the J gene TRBJ2-5; D is possibly TRBD1 (5 bases). CDR3 length equals 15 residues. With 3 bases removed from V and 0 bases from J, the gap between germline ends came to 11 bases. CDR1 and CDR2 (germline): MNHNY, SVGAGI (reference sequence). The CDR3 DNA sequence: TGTGCCAGCAGTTATTCGGACACATACCAAGAGACCCAGTACTTC. Residues: CASSYSDTYQETQYF.

This clone appeared a few times. The genes are TRBV7-8 and TRBJ2-6, with 7 bases aligning to TRBD1. Trimming cost V 4 bases and J 5 bases; bases outside gene matches: 5. The V gene's germline CDR1 is SGHVS and CDR2 FQNEAQ. The CDR3 covers 15 residues. CDR3 region: CASSSTGVRANVLTF. The CDR3 coding sequence is TGTGCCAGCAGCTCAACAGGGGTACGGGCCAACGTCCTGACTTTC.

The chain employs TRBV7-9 and TRBJ1-1, with 7 positions matching TRBD1. This CDR3 is 14 amino acids long. V was pared by 5 bases and J by 6 bases, with 9 bases of the junction left unmatched. From germline, CDR1 is SEHNR and CDR2 FQNEAQ (reference sequence). CDR3 residues: CASSPDRVIAEAFF. The CDR3 DNA follows: TGTGCCAGCAGCCCAGACAGGGTGATCGCTGAAGCTTTCTTT.

The V call is TRBV2, the J call TRBJ1-6; perhaps TRBD1 as D (5 bases). Deletions cut 5 bases from V and 18 bases from J, with 17 bases between. The CDR3 length is 12 residues. Germline CDR1 is SNHLY and CDR2 is FYNNEI. CDR3 region: CASSSSSGTPHF. The CDR3 bases are TGTGCCAGCAGTTCGTCCTCCGGGACTCCCCACTTT.

CDR3 in amino acids: CASSQDIAGASTDTQYF. The CDR3, as DNA: TGTGCCAGCAGCCAAGACATAGCGGGGGCTAGCACAGATACGCAGTATTTT. The chain combines TRBV4-2 with TRBJ2-3; 9 positions agree with TRBD2. The CDR3 runs to 17 residues. The V gene end was trimmed by 0 bases and the J gene end by 0 bases; junction bases not matched to a gene: 4. Per the germline V gene, CDR1 is LGHNA and CDR2 is YNFKEQ.

The chain uses TRBV29-1 and TRBJ2-5; 9 nucleotides align to TRBD2. The CDR3 runs to 14 residues. Trimming at V came to 4 bases and at J to 6 bases, leaving 9 bases not matched to a gene. Germline values: CDR1 SQVTM, CDR2 ANQGSEA. DNA of the CDR3: TGCAGCGTTGTGGAGCGGGGGGCCCTTAAGACCCAGTACTTC. This encodes CSVVERGALKTQYF.

This sequence joins TRBV5-1 and TRBJ2-3, with 10 positions matching TRBD2. Germline V lookup: CDR1 SGHRS, CDR2 YFSETQ. Trimming took 4 bases from V and 4 from J; bases not matched to a gene: 9. This CDR3 contains 16 residues. The DNA of the CDR3 is TGCGCCAGCAGCCCTTATAGCGGGGGGACGCCAGATACGCAGTATTTT. Encoded protein: CASSPYSGGTPDTQYF.

This clone appeared once. V and J are TRBV4-1 and TRBJ2-1; no clear D gene. Between the trimmed V and J ends, which lost 4 bases and 8 bases, there was a span of 9 bases. CDR1 and CDR2 from the germline V gene are MGHRA and YSYEKL. The CDR3 has 12 amino acids. CDR3 DNA sequence: TGCGCCAGCAGCCCTGGTATTGATGAGCAGTTCTTC. Its protein product is CASSPGIDEQFF.

J is TRBJ2-2 and V is TRBV4-3, with 9 bases matching TRBD2. V dropped 0 bases and J dropped 4; count of bases not matched to a gene: 18. CDR1 is LGHNA and CDR2 is YSLEER in the germline V gene. CDR3 length: 21 amino acids. The chain's CDR3 is CASSQDAASGGFPLATGELFF. For the CDR3, the DNA is TGCGCCAGCAGCCAAGATGCGGCCAGCGGGGGGTTTCCTCTGGCCACCGGGGAGCTGTTTTTT.

The J gene is TRBJ1-1, the V gene TRBV29-1; D unclear. V shed 8 bases and J shed 5 bases, with 15 bases lying between them. Germline CDR1 SQVTM, CDR2 ANQGSEA. The CDR3 is 12 residues long. The CDR3 nucleotides are TGCAGCCCTCAGAGTCAATCAACTGAAGCTTTCTTT. Encoded protein: CSPQSQSTEAFF.

V gene TRBV4-1 combines with J gene TRBJ2-3; D ambiguous. CDR1 is MGHRA and CDR2 is YSYEKL in the germline V gene. The CDR3 loop spans 12 amino acids. Trimming took off 3 bases at V and 2 bases at J, with 3 bases between the two ends. CDR3 nucleotide sequence: TGCGCCAGCAGCCAGTCCACAGATACGCAGTATTTT. Translation gives CASSQSTDTQYF.

The rearrangement joins TRBV29-1 to TRBJ1-2, with D tentatively TRBD1 (6 bases). The length of the CDR3 is 15 residues. V lost 6 bases and J 6 bases, leaving 23 bases between the germline ends. Germline lookup yields CDR1 SQVTM and CDR2 ANQGSEA. CDR3 protein: CSVGAPFRESDGYTF. The CDR3 coding sequence is TGCAGCGTGGGGGCGCCGTTCAGGGAATCTGATGGCTACACCTTC.

The CDR3 DNA is TGTGCCAGCAGTGGGTACGGACAGTTTCAAGAGACCCAGTACTTC. Residues: CASSGYGQFQETQYF. The chain employs TRBV6-1 and TRBJ2-5, with TRBD1 as a possible D gene (6 bases). The CDR3 has 15 residues. V was clipped by 4 bases and J by 2 bases, with 14 bases between them. In germline, CDR1 is MNHNS, CDR2 SASEGT.

V gene TRBV27 combines with J gene TRBJ2-2, with D uncertain. V lost 4 bases and J 2 bases, leaving 5 bases between the germline ends. The germline V gene encodes CDR1 MNHEY and CDR2 SMNVEV (reference sequence). This CDR3 has 13 amino acids. The chain's CDR3 is CASSSHNTGELFF. The CDR3 DNA follows: TGTGCCAGCAGTTCACACAACACCGGGGAGCTGTTTTTT.

The chain combines TRBV29-1 with TRBJ2-7, with TRBD2 matching 11 bases. Trimming cost V 7 bases and J 1 base; bases outside gene matches: 6. The CDR3 runs 14 residues. CDR1 and CDR2 (germline): SQVTM, ANQGSEA. In DNA form, the CDR3 reads TGCAGCGCCTTACTAGCGGGGGCGTCCTACGAGCAGTACTTC. Translating it yields CSALLAGASYEQYF.

This rearrangement joins TRBV7-9 to TRBJ2-3, with D possibly being TRBD2 (5 bases). Trimming took off 3 bases at V and 2 bases at J, with 12 bases between the two ends. The CDR3 is 15 amino acids. The germline CDR1 and CDR2 sequences are SEHNR and FQNEAQ (reference sequence). The CDR3 loop is CASSFGLDNTDTQYF. The CDR3 DNA sequence: TGTGCCAGCAGCTTCGGACTGGATAACACAGATACGCAGTATTTT.

The V and J genes are TRBV19 and TRBJ2-3, with D perhaps given as TRBD1 or TRBD2 (6 bases each). V was shortened by 4 bases and J by 9 bases, with 11 bases between the two germline ends. The CDR3 totals 12 residues. Germline V gene data show CDR1 as LNHDA and CDR2 as SQIVND (reference sequence). CDR3 bases: TGTGCCAGTAGTACGGGGGCGCGGACGCAGTATTTT. It codes for CASSTGARTQYF.

Concerning this clone: The identical CDR3 is also encoded by other nucleotide sequences in the sample. The chain recombines TRBV7-6 with TRBJ2-7, with D perhaps matching TRBD1 (8 bases). There are 15 residues in the CDR3. The germline V and J ends were trimmed by 5 bases and 2 bases, with 16 bases remaining between them. Germline V gives CDR1 SGHVS, CDR2 FNYEAQ. The CDR3 loop is CASSQWTGRAYEQYF. The CDR3 nucleotides read TGTGCCAGCAGCCAATGGACAGGGAGGGCCTACGAGCAGTACTTC.

V and J are TRBV4-3 and TRBJ2-7; the D gene could be TRBD1 or TRBD2 (5 bases each). The V and J ends lost 3 bases and 1 base respectively, with 10 bases between them. Germline V gene sequence: CDR1 LGHNA, CDR2 YSLEER. This CDR3 contains 14 residues. The chain's CDR3 is CASSHRDGSYEQYF. CDR3 nucleotide sequence: TGCGCCAGCAGCCACCGGGACGGTTCCTACGAGCAGTACTTC.

This chain uses TRBV9 with TRBJ1-1; possible D gene TRBD1, 6 bases. V gave up 3 bases and J gave up 1 base, with 13 bases separating them. This CDR3 region has 15 residues. Germline V CDR1 and CDR2: SGDLS, YYNGEE. The CDR3 DNA reads TGTGCCAGCAGCGGGATACAGGGCTGGAACACTGAAGCTTTCTTT. Amino acids: CASSGIQGWNTEAFF.